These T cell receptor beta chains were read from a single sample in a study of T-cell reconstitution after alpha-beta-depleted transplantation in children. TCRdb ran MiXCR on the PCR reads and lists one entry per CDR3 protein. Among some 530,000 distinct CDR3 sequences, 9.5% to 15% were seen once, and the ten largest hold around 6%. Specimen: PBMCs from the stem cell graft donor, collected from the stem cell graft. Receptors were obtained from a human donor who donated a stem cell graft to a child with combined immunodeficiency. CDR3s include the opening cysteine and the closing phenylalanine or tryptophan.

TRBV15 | CATSREWDYPHNEQFF
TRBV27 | CASRFSGRLNEQFF
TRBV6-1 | CASSRDRGAGANVLTF
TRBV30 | CAWSPPWTGHYTNTQYF
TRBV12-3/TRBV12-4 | CASAVGGREYYGYTF
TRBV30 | CAWSSYSSYNEQFF
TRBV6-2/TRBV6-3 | CASIFRDPERNIQYF
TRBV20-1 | CSARDRWRGTDTQYF
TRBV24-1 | CATQAAGSGNNEQFF
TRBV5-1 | CASRSRTGGPEDGYTF
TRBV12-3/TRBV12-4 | CASRIPGETQYF
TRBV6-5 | CASSYSIRGRHGYTF
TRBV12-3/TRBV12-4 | CASSFWGPLGPETQYF
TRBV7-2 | CASSLGRGQETQYF
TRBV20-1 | CSAIEDYEQYF
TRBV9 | CASSVGGTGGYNEQFF
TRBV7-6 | CASSLGDSAREQYF